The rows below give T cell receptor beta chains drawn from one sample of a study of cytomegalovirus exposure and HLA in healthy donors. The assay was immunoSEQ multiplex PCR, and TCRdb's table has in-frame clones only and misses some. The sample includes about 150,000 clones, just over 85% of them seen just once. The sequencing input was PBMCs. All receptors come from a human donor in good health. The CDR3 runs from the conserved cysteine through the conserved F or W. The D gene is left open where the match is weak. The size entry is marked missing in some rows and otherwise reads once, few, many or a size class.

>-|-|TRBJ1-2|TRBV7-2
CASSFRVLYGYTF
TGTGCCAGCAGCTTCAGGGTACTCTATGGCTACACCTTC
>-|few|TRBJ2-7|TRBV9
CASSPVGSSYEQYF
TGTGCCAGCAGCCCTGTGGGCAGCTCCTACGAGCAGTACTTC
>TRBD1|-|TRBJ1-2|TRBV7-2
CASSPRGGTGGGYGYTF
TGTGCCAGCAGCCCTAGAGGGGGGACAGGGGGTGGATATGGCTACACCTTC
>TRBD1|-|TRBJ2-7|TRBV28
CASSLYGTGGLYEQYF
TGTGCCAGCAGTTTATACGGGACAGGGGGCTTGTACGAGCAGTACTTC
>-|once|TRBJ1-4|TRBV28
CASSFIYRGATEKLFF
TGTGCCAGCAGTTTCATATACCGGGGGGCAACTGAAAAACTGTTTTTT
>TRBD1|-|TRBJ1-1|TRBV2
CASRGTGLRLVDTEAFF
TGTGCCAGCAGGGGGACAGGGCTTCGGTTGGTCGACACTGAAGCTTTCTTT
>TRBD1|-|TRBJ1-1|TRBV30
CAWSPGGNTEAFF
TGTGCCTGGAGTCCAGGGGGGAACACTGAAGCTTTCTTT
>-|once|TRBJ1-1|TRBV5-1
CASSLVRNTEAFF
TGCGCCAGCAGCTTGGTGCGGAACACTGAAGCTTTCTTT
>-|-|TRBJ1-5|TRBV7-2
CASGPVRARGNQPQHF
TGTGCCAGCGGCCCTGTGAGGGCGCGGGGCAATCAGCCCCAGCATTTT
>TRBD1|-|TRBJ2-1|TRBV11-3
CASSTGQGLNEQFF
TGTGCCAGCAGCACGGGACAGGGTTTGAATGAGCAGTTCTTC
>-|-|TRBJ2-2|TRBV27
CASSLFRSGELFF
TGTGCCAGCAGTTTATTTCGGAGCGGGGAGCTGTTTTTT
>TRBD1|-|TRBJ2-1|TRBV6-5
CASRADRGPYNEQFF
TGTGCCAGCAGAGCGGACAGGGGGCCATACAATGAGCAGTTCTTC
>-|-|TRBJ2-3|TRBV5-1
CASSPDPGSPDTQYF
TGCGCCAGCAGCCCTGACCCGGGAAGCCCAGATACGCAGTATTTT
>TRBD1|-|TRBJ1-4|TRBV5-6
CASSLPGQSNEKLFF
TGTGCCAGCAGCTTGCCGGGACAGAGTAATGAAAAACTGTTTTTT
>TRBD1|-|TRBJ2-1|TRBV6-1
CASRTGYDSDEQFF
TGTGCCAGCAGGACAGGGTACGACTCTGATGAGCAGTTCTTC
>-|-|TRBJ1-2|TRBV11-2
CASSLGNTGYYGYTF
TGTGCCAGCAGCTTAGGGAACACAGGGTACTATGGCTACACCTTC
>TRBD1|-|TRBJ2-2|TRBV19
CASTYNRGHRFNTGELFF
TGTGCCAGTACCTATAACAGGGGGCATAGGTTCAACACCGGGGAGCTGTTTTTT
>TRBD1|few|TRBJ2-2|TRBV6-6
CASRLGQGVTGELFF
TGTGCCAGCAGACTAGGACAGGGAGTCACCGGGGAGCTGTTTTTT
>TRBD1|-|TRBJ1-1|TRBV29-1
CSVRQGLGEAFF
TGCAGCGTTCGACAGGGTCTTGGTGAAGCTTTCTTT
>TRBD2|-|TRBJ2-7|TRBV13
CASRTSGRGYEQYF
TGTGCCAGCAGAACGAGCGGGAGGGGATACGAGCAGTACTTC
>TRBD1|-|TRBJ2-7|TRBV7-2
CASSRGQVSSYEQYF
TGTGCCAGCAGCCGGGGACAGGTCAGCTCCTACGAGCAGTACTTC
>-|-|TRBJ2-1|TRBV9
CASSVEANEQFF
TGTGCCAGCAGCGTAGAAGCCAATGAGCAGTTCTTC
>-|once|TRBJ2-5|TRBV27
CASSSLGALSTQYF
TGTGCCAGCAGTTCGTTAGGGGCGTTGTCGACCCAGTACTTC
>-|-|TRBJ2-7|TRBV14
CASSQSWAGLAYEQYF
TGTGCCAGCAGCCAATCTTGGGCAGGGCTTGCCTACGAGCAGTACTTC
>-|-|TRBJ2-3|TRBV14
CASSPRVWGTDTQYF
TGTGCCAGCAGCCCCAGGGTATGGGGCACAGATACGCAGTATTTT
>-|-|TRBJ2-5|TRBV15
CATSPDGAGRLIQETQYF
TGTGCCACCAGCCCTGATGGAGCAGGGAGGCTAATCCAAGAGACCCAGTACTTC
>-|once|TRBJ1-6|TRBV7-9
CASSSGGGRGSPLHF
TGTGCCAGCAGCTCCGGGGGAGGGAGAGGGTCACCCCTCCACTTT
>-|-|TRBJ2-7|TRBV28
CASSFSPLGAVSYEQYF
TGTGCCAGCAGTTTTTCGCCCCTTGGGGCGGTTTCCTACGAGCAGTACTTC
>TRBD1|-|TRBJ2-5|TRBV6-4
CASSPSGQGPETQYF
TGTGCCAGCAGTCCGAGCGGACAGGGCCCAGAGACCCAGTACTTC
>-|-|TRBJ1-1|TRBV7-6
CASSLEITGNTEAFF
TGTGCCAGCAGCTTAGAGATAACGGGGAACACTGAAGCTTTCTTT
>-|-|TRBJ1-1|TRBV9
CASSVGGGARVATEAFF
TGTGCCAGCAGCGTAGGTGGGGGGGCGCGAGTCGCCACTGAAGCTTTCTTT
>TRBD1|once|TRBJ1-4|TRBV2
CASSFTLQGALFF
TGTGCCAGCAGTTTCACCTTACAGGGGGCACTGTTTTTT
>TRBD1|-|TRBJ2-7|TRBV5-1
CASSIGQGLEYEQYF
TGCGCCAGCAGCATAGGACAGGGTTTGGAGTACGAGCAGTACTTC
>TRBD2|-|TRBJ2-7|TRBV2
CASVRESGIAYEQYF
TGTGCCAGCGTTAGAGAGAGCGGGATTGCCTACGAGCAGTACTTC
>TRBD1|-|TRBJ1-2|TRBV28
CASSTTGEGYTF
TGTGCCAGCAGTACCACAGGGGAAGGCTACACCTTC
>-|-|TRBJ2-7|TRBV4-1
CASSQEGFPYEQYF
TGCGCCAGCAGCCAAGAGGGCTTTCCCTACGAGCAGTACTTC
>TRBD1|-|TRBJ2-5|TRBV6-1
CASSTGGPKETQYF
TGTGCCAGCAGCACAGGGGGTCCGAAAGAGACCCAGTACTTC
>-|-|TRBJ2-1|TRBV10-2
CASMGRRHNEQFF
TGCGCCAGCATGGGCAGGCGACACAATGAGCAGTTCTTC
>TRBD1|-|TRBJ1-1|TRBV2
CASSGQMNTEAFF
TGTGCCAGCTCGGGACAGATGAACACTGAAGCTTTCTTT
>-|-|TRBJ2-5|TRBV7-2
CASSLSGAGFQYF
TGTGCCAGCAGCTTATCCGGCGCGGGTTTCCAGTACTTC
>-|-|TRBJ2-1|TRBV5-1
CASSLATGNNEQFF
TGCGCCAGCAGCTTGGCAACAGGGAACAATGAGCAGTTCTTC
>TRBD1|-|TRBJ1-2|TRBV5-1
CASSLLINTGTGDGYTF
TGCGCCAGCAGCTTGCTCATAAACACCGGGACAGGGGATGGCTACACCTTC
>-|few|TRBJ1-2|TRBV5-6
CASSRVDYGYTF
TGTGCCAGTTCACGGGTGGACTATGGCTACACCTTC
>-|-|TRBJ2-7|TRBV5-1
CASSWGGARTYEQYF
TGCGCCAGCAGCTGGGGAGGTGCCAGAACCTACGAGCAGTACTTC
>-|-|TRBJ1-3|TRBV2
CASSAPAGRISGNTIYF
TGTGCCAGCAGTGCCCCGGCGGGCCGAATCTCTGGAAACACCATATATTTT
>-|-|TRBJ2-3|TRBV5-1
CASSPGTTSTDTQYF
TGCGCCAGCAGCCCAGGGACAACTAGCACAGATACGCAGTATTTT
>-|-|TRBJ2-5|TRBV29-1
CSVDPPGFQETQYF
TGCAGCGTTGACCCGCCGGGATTTCAAGAGACCCAGTACTTC
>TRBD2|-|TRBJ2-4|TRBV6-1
CASSDLAGANIQYF
TGTGCCAGCAGTGATCTAGCGGGAGCAAACATTCAGTACTTC
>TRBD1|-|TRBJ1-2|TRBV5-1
CASTHTGQGAGYGYTF
TGCGCCAGCACCCACACCGGACAGGGGGCAGGGTATGGCTACACCTTC
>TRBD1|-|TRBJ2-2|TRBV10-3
CAISEQGAGELFF
TGTGCCATCAGCGAGCAGGGGGCCGGGGAGCTGTTTTTT
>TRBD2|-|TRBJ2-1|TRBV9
CASSVRPSGGAGNEQFF
TGTGCCAGCAGCGTACGTCCAAGCGGGGGGGCCGGCAATGAGCAGTTCTTC
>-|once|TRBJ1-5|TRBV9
CASSAVLQGPQHF
TGTGCCAGCAGCGCGGTCCTGCAGGGGCCCCAGCATTTT
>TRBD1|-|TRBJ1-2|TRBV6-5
CASSYAFDRGDYGYTF
TGTGCCAGCAGTTACGCCTTCGACAGGGGAGACTATGGCTACACCTTC
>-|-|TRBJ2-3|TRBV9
CASSVSLQSSTDTQYF
TGTGCCAGCAGCGTATCCCTTCAGTCTAGCACAGATACGCAGTATTTT